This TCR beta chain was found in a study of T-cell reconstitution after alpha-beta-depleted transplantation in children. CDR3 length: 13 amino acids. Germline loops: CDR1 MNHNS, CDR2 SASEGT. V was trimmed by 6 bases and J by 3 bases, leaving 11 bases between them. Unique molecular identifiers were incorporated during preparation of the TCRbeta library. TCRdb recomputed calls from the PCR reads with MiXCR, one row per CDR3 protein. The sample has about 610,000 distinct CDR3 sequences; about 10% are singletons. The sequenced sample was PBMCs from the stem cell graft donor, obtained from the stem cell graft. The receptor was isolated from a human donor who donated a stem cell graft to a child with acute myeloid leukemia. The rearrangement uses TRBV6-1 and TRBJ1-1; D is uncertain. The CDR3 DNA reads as TGTGCCAGCAGCCCTGGACGGTACACTGAAGCTTTCTTT. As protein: CASSPGRYTEAFF.